The TCR beta chain under discussion was sequenced for a study of blood T cells in healthy people across ages. The study, taken as a whole, reports: Estimated diversity, derived from one million T cells, was regarded as an underestimate.

This clonotype was seen at least ten times. Its antigen remains unidentified. The V and J ends lost 5 bases and 2 bases respectively, with 13 bases between them. The CDR3 runs 15 residues. Germline V gene data show CDR1 as SGHRS and CDR2 as YFSETQ. A second PCR, run for roughly 7 to 11 cycles, used a sample-barcoded 5' primer plus a J-beta primer mix. TCRdb redid the calling of the 5' RACE reads with MiXCR, one entry per CDR3 protein. The table lists more than 600,000 distinct CDR3 sequences, 20% to 25% of them singletons. These records were also assigned to another study, of T cells of mothers and their children. That source adds: Over 9.5 million reads per mother and roughly 3 million per child were obtained.

The sequence was collected from a boy aged 5-17 years in good health. Sequenced: blood. The J gene is TRBJ2-2, the V gene TRBV5-1; tentatively, D is TRBD1 or TRBD2 (5 bases each). In DNA, the CDR3 is TGCGCCAGCAGTCCCGGGACGGTTAACACCGGGGAGCTGTTTTTT. Residues: CASSPGTVNTGELFF.